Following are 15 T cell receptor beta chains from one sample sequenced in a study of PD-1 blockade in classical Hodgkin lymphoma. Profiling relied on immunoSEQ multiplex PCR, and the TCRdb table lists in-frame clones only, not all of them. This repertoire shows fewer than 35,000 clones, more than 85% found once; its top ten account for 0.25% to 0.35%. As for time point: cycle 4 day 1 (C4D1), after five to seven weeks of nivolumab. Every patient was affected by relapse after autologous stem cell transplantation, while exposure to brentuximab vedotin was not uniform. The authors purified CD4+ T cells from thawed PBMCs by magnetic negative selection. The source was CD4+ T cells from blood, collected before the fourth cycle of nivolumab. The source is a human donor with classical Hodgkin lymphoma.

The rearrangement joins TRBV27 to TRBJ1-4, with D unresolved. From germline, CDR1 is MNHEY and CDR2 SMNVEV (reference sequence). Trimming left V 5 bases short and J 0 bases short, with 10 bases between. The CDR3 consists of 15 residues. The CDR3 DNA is TGTGCCAGCAGTCTCGGCAGTGCAACTAATGAAAAACTGTTTTTT. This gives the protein CASSLGSATNEKLFF.

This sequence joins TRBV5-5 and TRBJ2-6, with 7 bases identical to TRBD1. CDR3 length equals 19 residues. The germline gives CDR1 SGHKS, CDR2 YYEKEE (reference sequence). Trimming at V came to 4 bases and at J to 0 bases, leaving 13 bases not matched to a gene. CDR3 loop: CASSVQGSLLGSGANVLTF. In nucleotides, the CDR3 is TGTGCCAGCAGCGTACAGGGGTCGCTGTTAGGCTCTGGGGCCAACGTCCTGACTTTC. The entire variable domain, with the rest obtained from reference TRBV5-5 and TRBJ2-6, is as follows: DAGVTQSPTHLIKTRGQQVTLRCSPISGHKSVSWYQQVLGQGPQFIFQYYEKEERGRGNFPDRFSARQFPNYSSELNVNALLLGDSALYLCASSVQGSLLGSGANVLTFGAGSRLTVL.

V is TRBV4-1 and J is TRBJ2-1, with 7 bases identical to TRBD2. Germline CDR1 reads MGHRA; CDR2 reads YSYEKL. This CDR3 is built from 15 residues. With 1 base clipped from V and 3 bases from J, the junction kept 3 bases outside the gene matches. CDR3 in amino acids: CASSQGRGNYNEQFF. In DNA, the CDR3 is TGCGCCAGCAGCCAAGGGCGGGGGAACTACAATGAGCAGTTCTTC.

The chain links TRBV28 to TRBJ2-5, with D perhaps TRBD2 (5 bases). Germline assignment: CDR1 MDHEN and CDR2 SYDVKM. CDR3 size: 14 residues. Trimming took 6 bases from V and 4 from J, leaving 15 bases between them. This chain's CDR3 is CASSPQAVRETQYF. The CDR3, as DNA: TGTGCCAGCAGCCCCCAAGCGGTTCGAGAGACCCAGTACTTC.

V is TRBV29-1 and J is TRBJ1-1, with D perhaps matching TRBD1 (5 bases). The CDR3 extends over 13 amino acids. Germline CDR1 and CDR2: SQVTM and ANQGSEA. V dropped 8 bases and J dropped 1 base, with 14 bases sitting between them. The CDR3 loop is CSFHRTQNTEAFF. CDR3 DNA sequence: TGCAGCTTTCACCGGACACAGAACACTGAAGCTTTCTTT.

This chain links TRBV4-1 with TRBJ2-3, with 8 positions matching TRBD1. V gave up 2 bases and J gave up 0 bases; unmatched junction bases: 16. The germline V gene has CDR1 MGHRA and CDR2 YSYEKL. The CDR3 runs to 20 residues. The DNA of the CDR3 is TGCGCCAGCAGCCAAAGAAAGGGGGCTCCGGGACAGGCTAGCACAGATACGCAGTATTTT. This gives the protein CASSQRKGAPGQASTDTQYF.

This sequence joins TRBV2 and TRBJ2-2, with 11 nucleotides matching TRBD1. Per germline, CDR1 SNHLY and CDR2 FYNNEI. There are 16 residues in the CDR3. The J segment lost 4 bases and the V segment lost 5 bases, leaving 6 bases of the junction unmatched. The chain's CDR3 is CASSSGTGGGTGELFF. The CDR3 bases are TGTGCCAGCAGTTCCGGGACAGGGGGGGGCACCGGGGAGCTGTTTTTT.

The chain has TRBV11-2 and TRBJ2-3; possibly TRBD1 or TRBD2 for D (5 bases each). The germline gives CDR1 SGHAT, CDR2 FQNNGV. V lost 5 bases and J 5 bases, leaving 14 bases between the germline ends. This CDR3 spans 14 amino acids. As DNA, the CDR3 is TGTGCCAGCAGCCCGCGGGTCCAGGGAGATACGCAGTATTTT. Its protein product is CASSPRVQGDTQYF.

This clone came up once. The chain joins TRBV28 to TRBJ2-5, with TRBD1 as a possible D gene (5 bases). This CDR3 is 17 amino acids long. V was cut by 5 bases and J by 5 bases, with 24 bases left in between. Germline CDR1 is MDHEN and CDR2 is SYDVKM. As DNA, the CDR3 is TGTGCCAGCAGTCCCCCATGGGGTGGCGTTAAGGGGGAGACCCAGTACTTC. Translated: CASSPPWGGVKGETQYF.

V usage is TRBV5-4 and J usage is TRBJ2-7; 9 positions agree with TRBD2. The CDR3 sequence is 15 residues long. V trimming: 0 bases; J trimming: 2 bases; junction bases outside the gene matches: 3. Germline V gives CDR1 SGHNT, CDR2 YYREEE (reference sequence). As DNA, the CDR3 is TGTGCCAGCAGCTTGGTTGGGACTAGCCCCTACGAGCAGTACTTC. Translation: CASSLVGTSPYEQYF.

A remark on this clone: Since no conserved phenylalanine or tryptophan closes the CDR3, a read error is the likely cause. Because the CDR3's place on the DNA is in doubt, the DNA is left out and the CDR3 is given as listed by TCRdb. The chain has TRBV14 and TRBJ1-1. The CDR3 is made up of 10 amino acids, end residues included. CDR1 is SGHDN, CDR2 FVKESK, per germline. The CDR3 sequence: CASSQDRIGS.

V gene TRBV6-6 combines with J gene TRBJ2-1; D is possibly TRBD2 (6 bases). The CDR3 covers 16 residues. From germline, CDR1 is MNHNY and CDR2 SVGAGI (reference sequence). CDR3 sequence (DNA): TGTGCTACGGGGACTCCCGACCGTGCCGGTTACAATGAGCAGTTCTTC. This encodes CATGTPDRAGYNEQFF.

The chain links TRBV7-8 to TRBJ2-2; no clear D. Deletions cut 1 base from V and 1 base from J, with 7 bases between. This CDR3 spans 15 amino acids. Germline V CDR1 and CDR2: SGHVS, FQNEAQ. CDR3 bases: TGTGCCAGCAGCTTAGATCGTCTGAACACCGGGGAGCTGTTTTTT. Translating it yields CASSLDRLNTGELFF.

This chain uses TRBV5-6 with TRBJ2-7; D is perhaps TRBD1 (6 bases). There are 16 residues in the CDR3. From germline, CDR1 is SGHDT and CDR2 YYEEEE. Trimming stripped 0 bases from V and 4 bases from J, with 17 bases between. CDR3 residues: CASSLAGTRNLYEQYF. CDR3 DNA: TGTGCCAGCAGCTTGGCCGGGACACGAAACCTGTACGAGCAGTACTTC.

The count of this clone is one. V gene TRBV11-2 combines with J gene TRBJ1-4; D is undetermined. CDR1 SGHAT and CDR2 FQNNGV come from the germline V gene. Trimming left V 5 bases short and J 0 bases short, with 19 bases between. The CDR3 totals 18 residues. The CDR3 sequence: CASSPYPPAWATNEKLFF. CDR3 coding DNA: TGTGCCAGCAGCCCTTACCCACCAGCCTGGGCAACTAATGAAAAACTGTTTTTT.